Listed below are T cell receptor beta chains from one sample, sequenced in a study of T-cell memory formation after mild COVID-19. TCRdb passed the 5' RACE reads through MiXCR, listing each CDR3 protein once. The sample lists hundreds of thousands of distinct CDR3 sequences, 20% occurring once. Sequenced material: PBMCs or a T cell subset sorted from them (not recorded which). The origin of the receptors is an adult woman who had mild COVID-19 (a few samples of this study predate the infection). Cell type and time point are not known. CDR3s include the opening cysteine and the closing phenylalanine or tryptophan. Fields, in order: V gene, clone size, J gene, D gene, CDR3 protein, CDR3 DNA. D genes are given only for firm matches. Rows may omit the clone size; those that give it use once, few, many or a size class.

V: TRBV29-1; size: many; J: TRBJ2-7; D: TRBD2; CDR3: CSVWIAGATYEQYF; DNA: TGCAGCGTTTGGATAGCGGGAGCCACCTACGAGCAGTACTTC
V: TRBV20-1; size: few; J: TRBJ2-7; D: -; CDR3: CSARPGGHPWEQYF; DNA: TGCAGTGCTAGACCTGGAGGCCATCCCTGGGAGCAGTACTTC
V: TRBV24-1; size: -; J: TRBJ2-5; D: -; CDR3: CATSDPPKETQYF; DNA: TGTGCCACCAGTGATCCTCCGAAAGAGACCCAGTACTTC
V: TRBV5-1; size: few; J: TRBJ2-1; D: TRBD2; CDR3: CASSLGTSGRSSYNEQFF; DNA: TGCGCCAGCAGCCTCGGGACTAGCGGGAGGAGCTCCTACAATGAGCAGTTCTTC
V: TRBV7-3; size: -; J: TRBJ1-2; D: -; CDR3: CASSPTGKGPYGYTF; DNA: TGTGCCAGCAGCCCCACAGGGAAGGGTCCCTATGGCTACACCTTC
V: TRBV12-3/TRBV12-4; size: -; J: TRBJ1-1; D: -; CDR3: CASRLAVHTEAFF; DNA: TGTGCCAGCAGGTTGGCCGTACACACTGAAGCTTTCTTT
V: TRBV19; size: many; J: TRBJ2-7; D: TRBD1; CDR3: CASRATGGSSYEQYF; DNA: TGTGCCAGTAGAGCGACAGGGGGAAGCTCCTACGAGCAGTACTTC
V: TRBV3-1; size: -; J: TRBJ2-7; D: TRBD1; CDR3: CASSPSGTGYYEQYF; DNA: TGTGCCAGCAGCCCATCCGGGACAGGGTACTACGAGCAGTACTTC
V: TRBV6-1; size: few; J: TRBJ2-2; D: TRBD1; CDR3: CASRGTGGASGELFF; DNA: TGTGCCAGCAGGGGGACAGGGGGCGCTTCCGGGGAGCTGTTTTTT
V: TRBV16; size: few; J: TRBJ2-7; D: -; CDR3: CASSQRRVYEQYF; DNA: TGTGCCAGCAGCCAAAGGAGGGTCTACGAGCAGTACTTC
V: TRBV7-8; size: -; J: TRBJ2-5; D: -; CDR3: CASSFRTLQETQYF; DNA: TGTGCCAGCAGCTTCCGGACATTGCAAGAGACCCAGTACTTC
V: TRBV4-1; size: -; J: TRBJ2-1; D: -; CDR3: CASSQGGYSYNEQFF; DNA: TGCGCCAGCAGCCAAGGGGGTTACTCCTACAATGAGCAGTTCTTC
V: TRBV20-1; size: -; J: TRBJ1-4; D: -; CDR3: CSARDLRGGGEKLFF; DNA: TGCAGTGCTAGAGATTTGCGGGGAGGTGGTGAAAAACTGTTTTTT
V: TRBV19; size: -; J: TRBJ1-2; D: -; CDR3: CATHPGGYYGYTF; DNA: TGTGCCACCCACCCCGGCGGCTACTATGGCTACACCTTC
V: TRBV5-1; size: few; J: TRBJ2-1; D: TRBD2; CDR3: CASGNLAGSLNEQFF; DNA: TGCGCCAGCGGCAACTTAGCGGGGAGTTTAAATGAGCAGTTCTTC
V: TRBV7-3; size: -; J: TRBJ2-3; D: -; CDR3: CASSPRIRGREDTQYF; DNA: TGTGCCAGCAGCCCGAGGATTCGGGGCCGGGAAGATACGCAGTATTTT